Presented here are 3 T cell receptor beta chains from one specimen sequenced in a study of blood T cell repertoires in COVID-19. The table came from immunoSEQ multiplex PCR; TCRdb's copy has only in-frame clones and leaves some out. This repertoire shows about 92,000 clones, around 72% found once; its top ten account for under 30%. Sequenced material: peripheral blood. These receptors were obtained from a woman aged 55-69 years in a cohort sampled during active or convalescent COVID-19.

This sequence joins TRBV28 and TRBJ2-7; no clear D. In germline, CDR1 is MDHEN, CDR2 SYDVKM. The CDR3 contains 12 residues. The V end was cut by 5 bases, the J end by 1 base, with 6 bases between. The CDR3, as DNA: TGTGCCAGCAGTCTTATGTCCTACGAGCAGTACTTC. Translating it yields CASSLMSYEQYF. Full variable domain (outside the CDR3, taken from reference TRBV28 and TRBJ2-7): DVKVTQSSRYLVKRTGEKVFLECVQDMDHENMFWYRQDPGLGLRLIYFSYDVKMKEKGDIPEGYSVSREKKERFSLILESASTNQTSMYLCASSLMSYEQYFGPGTRLTVT.

This clone was observed a handful of times. The V gene is TRBV29-1, the J gene TRBJ1-1, with a tentative D call TRBD1 (6 bases). The CDR3 is made up of 15 amino acids. V lost 4 bases to trimming and J lost 2 bases, with 17 bases between them. Germline-derived CDR1 and CDR2 are SQVTM and ANQGSEA. CDR3 nucleotides: TGCAGCGTTGGCGGAAAGGGGGGGGCAAACACTGAAGCTTTCTTT. Its protein is CSVGGKGGANTEAFF.

About this clone: Different DNA sequences within this sample yield the same CDR3. The CDR3 DNA sequence: TGTGCCCGCCGTGAGGGGGGGGGCGGCTACGAGCAGTACTTC. Protein product: CARREGGGGYEQYF. V gene TRBV2 combines with J gene TRBJ2-7, with a possible D match to TRBD2 (7 bases). The CDR3 sequence is 14 residues long. V dropped 11 bases and J dropped 3 bases, with 20 bases sitting between them. Germline V gives CDR1 SNHLY, CDR2 FYNNEI. The full variable domain, completed using reference TRBV2 and TRBJ2-7, is EPEVTQTPSHQVTQMGQEVILRCVPISNHLYFYWYRQILGQKVEFLVSFYNNEISEKSEIFDDQFSVERPDGSNFTLKIRSTKLEDSAMYFCARREGGGGYEQYFGPGTRLTVT.